This T cell receptor beta chain was sequenced for a study of human T cells and chemical hapten exposure. Germline lookup yields CDR1 MNHEY and CDR2 SMNVEV (reference sequence). The CDR3 length is 14 residues. The V gene lost 3 bases and the J gene lost 6 bases, with 14 bases spanning the gap. Time point described: pre-sensitization, week 0. Described treatment: therapeutic diphenylcyclopropenone sensitization with weekly scalp DPC. Blood collection happened ahead of applying each patch test. RNA extraction used unfractionated whole blood as the source of total RNA. Via MiXCR, TCRdb re-called the RACE reads, giving one row per CDR3 protein. Of approximately 370,000 distinct CDR3 sequences in the sample, about 5.4% were seen once. This clonotype was picked up a small number of times.

This material consisted of whole blood, taken in connection with sensitization to the hapten diphenylcyclopropenone (DPC). This chain connects TRBV27 to TRBJ1-1; tentatively, D is TRBD1 (5 bases). The source is a woman under 30 with alopecia areata. Some clones in this sample may be carry-over from other donors' samples. CDR3 sequence (DNA): TGTGCCAGCAGTTTCGGGGCAGGGTCGTCTGAAGCTTTCTTT. This translates into CASSFGAGSSEAFF.